The clone carrying this T cell receptor (beta chain) occurred a few times. Its antigen remains unidentified. The sample comes from a study of T cells after posttransplantation cyclophosphamide. Whole-study results and caveats: After PTCy, TRB diversity resembled that of CNI/methotrexate controls. Later post-transplant blood repertoires were often dominated by donor CD8+ memory clones.

V lost 0 bases, J lost 1 base, and 2 bases stayed unmatched. Germline V lookup: CDR1 SGHKS, CDR2 YYEKEE (reference sequence). The CDR3 has 15 residues. On the day of bone marrow donation, the related graft donor provided peripheral blood. The protocol was immunoSEQ multiplex PCR, while the TCRdb copy is restricted to in-frame clones and leaves out a portion. The table includes some 14,000 clones, 76% detected once. The specimen sequenced was memory CD4+ T cells sorted from PBMCs. The TCR sequence derives from a man in his fifties or sixties. The gene calls are TRBV5-5 and TRBJ1-2, with TRBD1 matching over 8 bases. CDR3 protein: CASSLAGQGNYGYTF. The CDR3 region has the DNA TGTGCCAGCAGCTTGGCCGGACAGGGTAACTATGGCTACACCTTC.